This T cell receptor beta chain stems from a study of blood T cell repertoires in COVID-19. The data were produced by immunoSEQ multiplex PCR, yet TCRdb's version contains in-frame clones alone and is incomplete. This sample has roughly 140,000 clones, with 84% found just once. The germline V gene has CDR1 LGHNA and CDR2 YNFKEQ. V lost 1 base to trimming and J lost 0 bases, with 10 bases between them. CDR3 length equals 16 residues. The chain is built from TRBV4-2 and TRBJ2-1; D is perhaps TRBD2 (6 bases). The TCR was taken from a woman aged 50 to 60 with acute or convalescent COVID-19. The sample taken for sequencing was peripheral blood. CDR3 bases: TGTGCCAGCAGCCAAGCCGGGACTTACTCCTACAATGAGCAGTTCTTC. This codes for CASSQAGTYSYNEQFF.